This is a list of T cell receptor beta chains from one sample in a study of shared clonotypes between healthy human individuals. Method: immunoSEQ multiplex PCR; TCRdb's copy keeps in-frame clones and lacks some. Of nearly 1 million clones in the sample, approximately 80% were seen once. Source material: memory CD4+ T cells sorted from blood. These receptors were collected from a man aged 18 to 30 in good health. CDR3s include the opening cysteine and the closing phenylalanine or tryptophan. D genes are given only for firm matches. A row's size may be missing; if present it is once, few, many or a size class.

clone_size,v_call,j_call,d_call,cdr3_nt,cdr3_aa
-,TRBV9,TRBJ2-3,-,TGTGCCAGCAGCGCTAGGGTAGGGACGGGGGCAGATACGCAGTATTTT,CASSARVGTGADTQYF
-,TRBV5-1,TRBJ2-1,-,TGCGCCAGCAGCTCCGGGACGCCGGTCTTC,CASSSGTPVF
-,TRBV2,TRBJ2-5,TRBD2,TGTGCCAGCAGTGAAGCGCTTAGCGGGGGGAAACCTAACGTCCAAGAGACCCAGTACTTC,CASSEALSGGKPNVQETQYF
-,TRBV2,TRBJ1-3,-,TGTGCCAGCAGCTATGAAAGCTCTGGAAACACCATATATTTT,CASSYESSGNTIYF
-,TRBV11-2,TRBJ1-2,-,TGTGCCAGCAGCTTCCCTAAAGGGGCGGGGAACTATGGCTACACCTTC,CASSFPKGAGNYGYTF
few,TRBV19,TRBJ1-2,-,TGTGCCAGTAGTGGTTCTGGGGTTTCAAGAGATGGCTACACCTTC,CASSGSGVSRDGYTF
-,TRBV6-6,TRBJ2-7,-,TGTGCCAGCACCCAAGGTACCTACGAGCAGTACTTC,CASTQGTYEQYF
-,TRBV9,TRBJ2-6,-,TGTGCCAGCAGCGTAGAGGTAGGGCTCCCGAACTCTGGGGCCAACGTCCTGACTTTC,CASSVEVGLPNSGANVLTF
-,TRBV18,TRBJ2-7,-,TGTGCCAGCTCACCAGACCCCGGGGCCTACGAGCAGTACTTC,CASSPDPGAYEQYF
few,TRBV7-2,TRBJ2-2,-,TGTGCCAGCAGCCAAGACCGGACGAACACCGGGGAGCTGTTTTTT,CASSQDRTNTGELFF
-,TRBV30,TRBJ2-7,-,TGTGCCTGGAGTGTGGGGGATTCGACCCACGAGCAGTACTTC,CAWSVGDSTHEQYF
once,TRBV7-8,TRBJ1-1,-,TGTGCCAGCGTCGGGGCGAACACTGAAGCTTTCTTT,CASVGANTEAFF
-,TRBV4-1,TRBJ1-5,-,TGCGCCAGCAGCCAAGAGGCACGGGAAAGCAATCAGCCCCAGCATTTT,CASSQEARESNQPQHF
once,TRBV5-1,TRBJ2-7,TRBD2,TGCGCCAGCAGCCCGAGACTAGCGGGAGGCAACGAGCAGTACTTC,CASSPRLAGGNEQYF
once,TRBV6-5,TRBJ2-5,-,TGTGCCAGCAGTTATCTCGCCCAGTACTTC,CASSYLAQYF
once,TRBV11-3,TRBJ1-3,-,TGTGCCAGCAGCCCGGTGGGACCCAGCTCTGGAAACACCATATATTTT,CASSPVGPSSGNTIYF
few,TRBV18,TRBJ1-1,-,TGTGCCAGCTCACCCCAAAAGAACACTGAAGCTTTCTTT,CASSPQKNTEAFF
-,TRBV28,TRBJ1-5,-,TGTGCCAGCAGTCAACACCAAAGAAGCAATCAGCCCCAGCATTTT,CASSQHQRSNQPQHF
-,TRBV19,TRBJ2-4,-,TGTGCCAGTAGTATAGTCAAGCTTAATACGCCCAAAAACATTCAGTACTTC,CASSIVKLNTPKNIQYF
few,TRBV5-1,TRBJ2-3,TRBD2,TGCGCCAGCAGCTTGTCCGGGGGGGCCGTAGATACGCAGTATTTT,CASSLSGGAVDTQYF
-,TRBV6-1,TRBJ2-1,TRBD2,TGTGCCAGTTTCCCGGGGACTAGCGGGGACAATGAGCAGTTCTTC,CASFPGTSGDNEQFF
-,TRBV6-5,TRBJ1-2,TRBD1,TGTGCCAGCAGTTACTCTGACAGGGGTGTAGGTGGCTACACCTTC,CASSYSDRGVGGYTF
-,TRBV28,TRBJ2-3,TRBD1,TGTGCCAGCAGTGCCCCGGGACAGGGAGGCACAGATACGCAGTATTTT,CASSAPGQGGTDTQYF
-,TRBV5-1,TRBJ2-5,TRBD2,TGCGCCAGCAGCAAACTAGCGGGAGTGTCTGAGACCCAGTACTTC,CASSKLAGVSETQYF
-,TRBV9,TRBJ1-6,-,TGTGCCAGCAGCGTAAGTTGGACTTTTTCACCCCTCCACTTT,CASSVSWTFSPLHF
-,TRBV7-9,TRBJ2-3,-,TGTGCCAGCAGCCCCCCGGAGGATACGCAGTATTTT,CASSPPEDTQYF
few,TRBV18,TRBJ1-1,-,TGTGCCAGCTCACCACCGAACACTGAAGCTTTCTTT,CASSPPNTEAFF
few,TRBV30,TRBJ2-7,-,TGTGCCTTTGGGAGTCAGGGGCCCCTCGAGCAGTACTTC,CAFGSQGPLEQYF
few,TRBV6-6,TRBJ1-1,-,TGTGCCAGCAGCTCACACGGACGCACTGAAGCTTTCTTT,CASSSHGRTEAFF
-,TRBV18,TRBJ2-5,TRBD1,TGTGCCAGCTCACTGGGACAGGGTTCGGAGACCCAGTACTTC,CASSLGQGSETQYF